A selection of T cell receptor beta chains follows, all from one sample in a study of blood T cell repertoires in COVID-19. Produced via immunoSEQ multiplex PCR; TCRdb's table is partial and in-frame only. The data hold about 40,000 clones, with 70% to 85% observed a single time. The sequenced sample was peripheral blood. The receptors here all came from a human donor with acute or convalescent COVID-19. The donor label of this sample is uncertain. The CDR3 runs from the conserved cysteine through the conserved F or W. Fields, in order: J gene, V gene, clone size, CDR3 protein. A clone size is listed for some rows: how often the clone was seen (once, few, many), or a class if it is expanded.

>TRBJ2-3|TRBV5-6|-
CASSLAADPRDTQYF
>TRBJ2-7|TRBV30|-
CAFENSFPYEQYF
>TRBJ2-7|TRBV29-1|-
CSVVSSPGQGLTYEQYF
>TRBJ2-2|TRBV27|-
CASSLAGGYTGELFF
>TRBJ2-1|TRBV3-1/TRBV3-2|-
CASSQSGGRLYNEQFF
>TRBJ1-6|TRBV30|few
CAWSWGKGSPLHF
>TRBJ2-7|TRBV6-6|-
CASSQLGLGASEQYF
>TRBJ2-2|TRBV19|-
CASSIPSGVNTGELFF
>TRBJ2-1|TRBV6-2/TRBV6-3|-
CASSYEPHEQFF
>TRBJ1-5|TRBV21-1|-
CASSKDGLGNQPQHF
>TRBJ2-6|TRBV2|few
CARTGVTGANVLTF
>TRBJ1-6|TRBV3-1/TRBV3-2|-
CASTRERNYNSPLHF
>TRBJ2-3|TRBV5-1|-
CASSSGLAGASTDTQYF
>TRBJ2-1|TRBV7-9|many
CASSLGYRDSDNEQFF
>TRBJ1-6|TRBV27|-
CASGPTEINSPLHF
>TRBJ2-1|TRBV25-1|-
CASSQGRTSGTYNEQFF
>TRBJ1-4|TRBV28|-
CASSLSQGGNEKLFF